This T cell receptor (beta chain) was observed in a study of graft-versus-host responses after intestinal transplantation. Study-level information: Each transplant was multivisceral, liver-intestinal, or isolated intestinal. All of the recipients had induction that used anti-thymocyte globulin, then tacrolimus and steroids for about 3 years.

Regarding the study as a whole: Early post-transplant HvG declines tracked with peak circulating GvH clone levels.

This CDR3 has 13 amino acids. CDR1 is MNHEY and CDR2 is SMNVEV in the germline V gene (reference sequence). Repertoires were generated with immunoSEQ multiplex PCR, while TCRdb's copy carries only in-frame clones and drops some. This sample carries around 95,000 clones, more than 85% of them seen once, and the ten largest clones take 0.85% to 1%. On this clone: Its specificity is unknown. One end of the junction fails to match germline, which may point to a read error.

The receptor was isolated from a human donor who was the organ donor for an intestinal transplant. Here the sequenced sample was unstimulated CD4+ T cells sorted from spleen or lymph node cells, taken before transplant. V and J are TRBV27 and TRBJ1-1; D gene uncertain. DNA of the CDR3: TGTGCCAGCAGTTTCCGGGTGAAAACTGAAGCTTTCTTT. Encoded protein: CASSFRVKTEAFF.